This TCR beta chain is drawn from a study of blood T cell repertoires in COVID-19. Repertoires were generated with immunoSEQ multiplex PCR, while TCRdb's copy carries only in-frame clones and drops some. The sample has some 270,000 clones, less than 95% seen once. From germline, CDR1 is LNHDA and CDR2 SQIVND (reference sequence). The CDR3 runs to 16 residues. V lost 3 bases, J lost 1 base, and 12 bases lay in between. This receptor was obtained from a man aged 35-49 years who had been exposed to COVID-19. The V call is TRBV19, the J call TRBJ2-2; D is perhaps TRBD1 (6 bases). The sample consisted of PBMCs or T cells enriched from blood (not recorded which). The DNA of the CDR3 is TGTGCCAGTAGTATTAGACAGGCCAAGAACACCGGGGAGCTGTTTTTT. Translated: CASSIRQAKNTGELFF.